This entry is about one T cell receptor (beta chain). The authors' processing: Estimation of nucleated cell counts relied on the amplification of reference gene primers. Profiling relied on immunoSEQ multiplex PCR, and the TCRdb table lists in-frame clones only, not all of them. V and J calls plus clone size are reproduced from that table; the DNA served to infer D and trimming. The profile shows about 140,000 clones, around three quarters of them singletons. With 1 base removed from V and 5 bases from J, the gap between germline ends came to 16 bases. This CDR3 has 16 residues. Germline CDR1 reads SGHAT; CDR2 reads FQNNGV. The data are from a study of blood T cell repertoires in COVID-19. Turning to the study itself: COVID-19 samples, acute and convalescent, were from the United States, Italy and Spain. Sample material is recorded as cDNA or gDNA derived from T cells, B-cell-depleted T cells, or PBMCs.

This chain connects TRBV11-2 to TRBJ2-3, with a weak D call TRBD2 (6 bases). Specimen: peripheral blood. This sequence was found in an older man with acute or convalescent COVID-19. The CDR3 DNA reads TGTGCCAGCAGCTTAGTGGAGGGCCTCGGAAAAGATACGCAGTATTTT. This sequence encodes CASSLVEGLGKDTQYF.